Below, one T cell receptor beta chain is given with its context. What it binds is unknown. This entry comes from a study of cytomegalovirus exposure and HLA in healthy donors. Study information: Out of about 360 genotyped donors, less than 90% belonged to the Caucasian-associated ancestry cluster. Study observations and caveats: Reportedly, TCR beta sequences accurately predicted HLA-A and HLA-B alleles in most subjects.

This CDR3 is 16 amino acids long. Trimming stripped 1 base from V and 2 bases from J, with 14 bases between. Per germline, CDR1 SGHAT and CDR2 FQNNGV. Vbeta (60) and Jbeta (13) primers were used in the PCR. Sequencing used immunoSEQ multiplex PCR; TCRdb keeps in-frame clones, though not all of them. The table shows 200,000 or so clones, with 80% to 90% occurring only once. The source of this sequence is a man aged 25 to 40 in good health and CMV-seronegative. J is TRBJ2-5 and V is TRBV11-2, with D possibly being TRBD2 (5 bases). Sample: PBMCs. CDR3 bases: TGTGCCAGCAGCTTAGGGGCTACTAGAGATCAAGAGACCCAGTACTTC. Translating it yields CASSLGATRDQETQYF.